This passage covers 21 T cell receptor beta chains from one sample sequenced in a study of cytomegalovirus exposure and HLA in healthy donors listed by TCRdb under 2017. Libraries were constructed by the immunoSEQ multiplex PCR assay. A mixture of 60 forward primers for TCR Vbeta segments and 13 reverse primers for TCR Jbeta segments was used in the multiplex PCR. This is the immuneACCESS table as TCRdb keeps it, with only in-frame sequences that have V and J called. A part of the clones is gone; compared with another copy, unresolved V genes explain less than half, and the rest is unexplained. This sample gives some 120,000 clones in total; about four fifths of them show up just once. Clones ranked in the top ten supply 3% to 5% of the sample. Sequencing was performed on PBMCs. Receptors originate from a woman aged 25 to 39 in good health and CMV-seronegative.

DNA of the CDR3: TGTGCCAGCAGTGGGACTAGCGGAGCTGCCTACGAGCAGTACTTC. Its protein product is CASSGTSGAAYEQYF. This sequence joins TRBV6-1 and TRBJ2-5, with TRBD2 matching 10 bases. Matching the DNA end better, TRBJ2-7 makes the J call doubtful. The CDR3 covers 15 residues. CDR1 is MNHNS, CDR2 SASEGT, per germline.

This chain links TRBV2 with TRBJ2-7; TRBD2 matches at 8 bases. Losses at the gene ends were 3 bases for V and 6 bases for J; bases not matched to a gene: 13. CDR3 size: 16 residues. Germline CDR1 SNHLY, CDR2 FYNNEI. CDR3 coding DNA: TGTGCCAGCAGTGAGAGCAGCGGGAGAGGGGTCCTCGAGCAGTACTTC. Translating gives CASSESSGRGVLEQYF.

This clone has only a few counts. The J gene is TRBJ1-1, the V gene TRBV4-3; D ambiguous. The CDR3 totals 14 residues. Germline CDR1 reads LGHNA; CDR2 reads YSLEER. V lost 3 bases to trimming and J lost 1 base, with 9 bases between them. The DNA for the CDR3 is TGCGCCAGCAGCCATCCCAGTGCGAACACTGAAGCTTTCTTT. Amino acid sequence: CASSHPSANTEAFF.

The chain carries TRBV9 and TRBJ2-7; 7 positions agree with TRBD2. The CDR3 contains 17 residues. Germline V CDR1 and CDR2: SGDLS, YYNGEE. With V trimmed by 0 bases and J by 7 bases, 16 bases remained unmatched. The CDR3 protein is CASSVEDLAGAGREQYF. CDR3 bases: TGTGCCAGCAGCGTAGAAGACTTAGCGGGCGCCGGGAGGGAGCAGTACTTC.

The chain combines TRBV5-1 with TRBJ2-7; D might be TRBD1 (5 bases). CDR1 is SGHRS and CDR2 is YFSETQ in the germline V gene. This CDR3 spans 13 amino acids. Trimming stripped 4 bases from V and 0 bases from J, with 8 bases between. The CDR3 DNA sequence: TGCGCCAGCAGCATCGACAGCTCCTACGAGCAGTACTTC. Its protein product is CASSIDSSYEQYF.

The chain couples TRBV6-1 to TRBJ2-7; tentatively, D is TRBD2 (6 bases). Per the germline V gene, CDR1 is MNHNS and CDR2 is SASEGT. The CDR3 sequence is 15 residues long. With 1 base removed from V and 5 bases from J, the gap between germline ends came to 15 bases. The CDR3 reads CASSEEGTSRHEQYF. CDR3 nucleotide sequence: TGTGCCAGCAGTGAAGAGGGCACTAGCAGGCACGAGCAGTACTTC.

The J gene is TRBJ2-2, the V gene TRBV29-1; tentative D call: TRBD1 (6 bases). The V gene's germline CDR1 is SQVTM and CDR2 ANQGSEA. Trimming cost V 5 bases and J 6 bases, with 16 bases left between them. The CDR3 runs 14 residues. CDR3 protein: CSVQLQGGAGELFF. CDR3 nucleotide sequence: TGCAGCGTTCAGCTACAGGGTGGGGCCGGGGAGCTGTTTTTT.

J is TRBJ2-3 and V is TRBV7-9, with 7 nucleotides matching TRBD2. This CDR3 has 16 residues. In germline, CDR1 is SEHNR, CDR2 FQNEAQ (reference sequence). The junction had 13 bases not matched to a gene; V was cut back by 5 bases and J by 5 bases. CDR3 residues: CASSQLRAGAVDTQYF. The CDR3 bases are TGTGCCAGCAGCCAACTCAGGGCGGGAGCTGTAGATACGCAGTATTTT.

The chain links TRBV28 to TRBJ2-1; 12 positions agree with TRBD2. V lost 3 bases and J lost 2; bases outside the gene matches: 2. CDR1 and CDR2 (germline): MDHEN, SYDVKM. This CDR3 is 16 amino acids long. The CDR3 protein is CASSFWTSGTYNEQFF. The CDR3 coding sequence is TGTGCCAGCAGTTTCTGGACTAGCGGGACCTACAATGAGCAGTTCTTC. The whole variable domain, remainder taken from reference TRBV28 and TRBJ2-1, is DVKVTQSSRYLVKRTGEKVFLECVQDMDHENMFWYRQDPGLGLRLIYFSYDVKMKEKGDIPEGYSVSREKKERFSLILESASTNQTSMYLCASSFWTSGTYNEQFFGPGTRLTVL.

The V call is TRBV5-1, the J call TRBJ2-5; no clear D gene. Germline lookup yields CDR1 SGHRS and CDR2 YFSETQ. Between the trimmed V and J ends, which lost 3 bases and 2 bases, there was a span of 11 bases. This CDR3 region has 14 residues. The DNA for the CDR3 is TGCGCCAGCAGCTCTGGCGGTGTTCAAGAGACCCAGTACTTC. Translating gives CASSSGGVQETQYF.

V usage is TRBV5-5 and J usage is TRBJ2-2; maybe TRBD1 (6 bases). V shed 3 bases and J shed 1 base, with 10 bases lying between them. CDR1 is SGHKS and CDR2 is YYEKEE in the germline V gene (reference sequence). The CDR3 consists of 15 residues. In DNA form, the CDR3 reads TGTGCCAGCAGCTCCGTAGGGGGGAACACCGGGGAGCTGTTTTTT. Translated: CASSSVGGNTGELFF.

This chain uses TRBV14 with TRBJ2-3; weak D call: TRBD2 (6 bases). The germline CDR1 and CDR2 sequences are SGHDN and FVKESK. V was shortened by 0 bases and J by 2 bases, with 15 bases between the two germline ends. CDR3 length: 17 residues. CDR3 amino acids: CASSQDLAGTYTDTQYF. CDR3 sequence (DNA): TGTGCCAGCAGCCAAGATCTCGCCGGGACTTACACAGATACGCAGTATTTT.

The chain couples TRBV7-9 to TRBJ2-1; 7 bases align to TRBD1. V trimming: 4 bases; J trimming: 8 bases; junction bases outside the gene matches: 5. The CDR3 is made up of 13 amino acids. Germline V gives CDR1 SEHNR, CDR2 FQNEAQ (reference sequence). In DNA form, the CDR3 reads TGTGCCAGCAGCTCACCAACAGGGGATGAGCAGTTCTTC. It is translated as CASSSPTGDEQFF. The complete variable domain, with remaining parts taken from reference TRBV7-9 and TRBJ2-1, reads DTGVSQNPRHKITKRGQNVTFRCDPISEHNRLYWYRQTLGQGPEFLTYFQNEAQLEKSRLLSDRFSAERPKGSFSTLEIQRTEQGDSAMYLCASSSPTGDEQFFGPGTRLTVL.

This clone was found a few times. V is TRBV6-5 and J is TRBJ2-1; 7 positions match TRBD1. CDR3 length equals 14 residues. Per germline, CDR1 MNHEY and CDR2 SVGAGI. The ends lost 5 bases at V and 4 bases at J; junction bases unmatched: 5. For the CDR3, the DNA is TGTGCCAGCAGTCCGGGACAGACATACAATGAGCAGTTCTTC. This encodes CASSPGQTYNEQFF.

This clone appeared a few times. The chain links TRBV28 to TRBJ2-7; the D gene is possibly TRBD1 (6 bases). This CDR3 contains 13 residues. Germline V gives CDR1 MDHEN, CDR2 SYDVKM. The germline V and J ends were trimmed by 6 bases and 1 base, with 10 bases remaining between them. CDR3 sequence reads: CASSPDSSYEQYF. The DNA of the CDR3 is TGTGCCAGCAGCCCGGACAGTTCCTACGAGCAGTACTTC. Complete variable domain (other parts from reference TRBV28 and TRBJ2-7): DVKVTQSSRYLVKRTGEKVFLECVQDMDHENMFWYRQDPGLGLRLIYFSYDVKMKEKGDIPEGYSVSREKKERFSLILESASTNQTSMYLCASSPDSSYEQYFGPGTRLTVT.

This clone was picked up a small number of times. The CDR3 sequence is CAISGGRGRDYGYTF. As DNA, the CDR3 is TGTGCCATCAGTGGCGGCAGGGGGCGCGATTATGGCTACACCTTC. The chain uses TRBV10-3 and TRBJ1-2; TRBD1 agrees at 8 bases. Germline CDR1 ENHRY, CDR2 SYGVKD. J lost 5 bases, V lost 4 bases, and 9 bases had no gene match. The CDR3 spans 15 residues.

The CDR3 region has the DNA TGTGCCAGCAGCTACGGGTCCCGCGGAGAGCAGTACTTC. Amino acid sequence: CASSYGSRGEQYF. V gene TRBV11-2 combines with J gene TRBJ2-7; no definite D call. V was clipped by 4 bases and J by 7 bases, with 14 bases between them. The CDR3 contains 13 residues. Germline CDR1 is SGHAT and CDR2 is FQNNGV.

The sample holds a few counts of this clone. V is TRBV7-2 and J is TRBJ2-1, with TRBD2 identical over 14 bases. Germline trimming cut 7 bases from V and 8 bases from J; bases unmatched to any gene: 4. From germline, CDR1 is SGHTA and CDR2 FQGNSA. This CDR3 region has 14 residues. The CDR3 loop reads CASTRLAGGYEQFF. CDR3 DNA: TGTGCCAGCACTCGACTAGCGGGAGGGTATGAGCAGTTCTTC.

The CDR3 DNA is TGTGCCAGTAGCCCAGGGGAGGGCTATGGCTACACCTTC. It encodes CASSPGEGYGYTF. This chain links TRBV19 with TRBJ1-2, with D possibly matching TRBD1 (6 bases). Germline V gene data show CDR1 as LNHDA and CDR2 as SQIVND (reference sequence). The CDR3 is made up of 13 amino acids. V dropped 6 bases and J dropped 4 bases, with 12 bases sitting between them.

This clone has a handful of counts. The chain employs TRBV7-2 and TRBJ1-2; D is undetermined. Germline V gene lookup returns CDR1 SGHTA and CDR2 FQGNSA. With 5 bases removed from V and 0 bases from J, the gap between germline ends came to 10 bases. This CDR3 has 14 residues. In nucleotides, the CDR3 is TGTGCCAGCAGCCCCGCCCCGGCTAACTATGGCTACACCTTC. It yields the protein CASSPAPANYGYTF.

The chain combines TRBV12-5 with TRBJ1-3; possible D gene TRBD1, 6 bases. This CDR3 region has 15 residues. Trimming pared 1 base from V and 0 bases from J, leaving 7 bases between. CDR1 LGHNT and CDR2 FRNRAP come from the germline V gene. The CDR3 coding sequence is TGTGCTAGTGGTTTGGAAGGGGGCTCTGGAAACACCATATATTTT. This translates into CASGLEGGSGNTIYF. The full variable domain, in which reference TRBV12-5 and TRBJ1-3 provide the parts outside the CDR3, is DARVTQTPRHKVTEMGQEVTMRCQPILGHNTVFWYRQTMMQGLELLAYFRNRAPLDDSGMPKDRFSAEMPDATLATLKIQPSEPRDSAVYFCASGLEGGSGNTIYFGEGSWLTVV.